The 8 T cell receptor beta chains listed next were all sequenced from one sample in a study of blood T cells in healthy people across ages. Primed by a sample-barcoded 5' primer and a J-beta primer mix, a second PCR proceeded for 7 to 11 cycles. Each CDR3 protein gets one entry after TCRdb re-called the 5' RACE reads with MiXCR. The repertoire holds fewer than 2,000,000 distinct CDR3 sequences, with about 35% as singletons. The sample was blood. The receptors originated from a woman in her 30s in good health.

V usage is TRBV7-9 and J usage is TRBJ1-5; 7 positions agree with TRBD1. The CDR3 is 18 amino acids. The junction had 12 bases not matched to a gene; V was cut back by 4 bases and J by 0 bases. CDR1 SEHNR and CDR2 FQNEAQ come from the germline V gene (reference sequence). The CDR3 bases are TGTGCCAGCAGCTACGCGGGACAGAAAATTTATAGCAATCAGCCCCAGCATTTT. Protein sequence: CASSYAGQKIYSNQPQHF.

This clonotype was seen more than once but under ten times. The V gene is TRBV20-1, the J gene TRBJ2-1, with TRBD2 matching over 10 bases. This CDR3 is built from 16 residues. Germline assignment: CDR1 DFQATT and CDR2 SNEGSKA (reference sequence). With 2 bases clipped from V and 1 base from J, the junction kept 5 bases outside the gene matches. The CDR3 here is CSARRTSGRSYNEQFF. The CDR3 DNA follows: TGCAGTGCTAGAAGGACTAGCGGCCGTTCCTACAATGAGCAGTTCTTC.

In its sample, this clonotype was seen a few times. This chain uses TRBV6-5 with TRBJ1-2; 8 nucleotides align to TRBD1. Trimming took 2 bases from V and 6 from J; bases not matched to a gene: 2. This CDR3 has 13 residues. Germline V gene data show CDR1 as MNHEY and CDR2 as SVGAGI. The CDR3 DNA reads TGTGCCAGCAGTTACCCAGGGGGCCATGGCTACACCTTC. This sequence encodes CASSYPGGHGYTF.

The chain couples TRBV27 to TRBJ2-7; D uncertain. CDR1 is MNHEY and CDR2 is SMNVEV in the germline V gene (reference sequence). Trimming took 6 bases from V and 3 from J, leaving 12 bases between them. This CDR3 has 13 residues. The CDR3 is CASRNPRNYEQYF. CDR3 coding DNA: TGTGCCAGCAGAAATCCCCGAAACTACGAGCAGTACTTC.

This clonotype appeared a few times. This chain links TRBV20-1 with TRBJ2-5, with no clear D. The CDR3 loop spans 14 amino acids. Between the trimmed V and J ends, which lost 6 bases and 1 base, there was a span of 15 bases. Germline CDR1 is DFQATT and CDR2 is SNEGSKA (reference sequence). As DNA, the CDR3 is TGCAGTGCCCTCTTGGGAATCGTCCAAGAGACCCAGTACTTC. It translates to CSALLGIVQETQYF.

The V call is TRBV9, the J call TRBJ2-5; D tentatively fits TRBD1 or TRBD2 (7 bases each). Germline V gene lookup returns CDR1 SGDLS and CDR2 YYNGEE. This CDR3 region has 14 residues. Trimming removed 4 bases from V and 5 bases from J, with 15 bases in between. In DNA form, the CDR3 reads TGTGCCAGCAGCTCCAGGGGGGACTACGAGACCCAGTACTTC. Translated: CASSSRGDYETQYF.

This clonotype was detected a few times. The rearrangement links TRBV27 to TRBJ2-4; D might be TRBD2 (6 bases). The DNA end lines up better with TRBJ2-5; the J call may be wrong. Germline CDR1 reads MNHEY; CDR2 reads SMNVEV (reference sequence). The CDR3 extends over 14 amino acids. Here the CDR3 reads CASRGVEGAETQYF. The CDR3, as DNA: TGTGCCAGCAGAGGTGTGGAGGGAGCGGAGACCCAGTACTTC.

CDR3 nucleotide sequence: TGTGCCATCGGGGCCAGGACAGGGGGGGACAATGAGCAGTTCTTC. It translates to CAIGARTGGDNEQFF. J is TRBJ2-1 and V is TRBV10-3, with 10 bases matching TRBD1. In germline, CDR1 is ENHRY, CDR2 SYGVKD. The CDR3 contains 15 residues. Losses at the gene ends were 8 bases for V and 5 bases for J; bases not matched to a gene: 9.